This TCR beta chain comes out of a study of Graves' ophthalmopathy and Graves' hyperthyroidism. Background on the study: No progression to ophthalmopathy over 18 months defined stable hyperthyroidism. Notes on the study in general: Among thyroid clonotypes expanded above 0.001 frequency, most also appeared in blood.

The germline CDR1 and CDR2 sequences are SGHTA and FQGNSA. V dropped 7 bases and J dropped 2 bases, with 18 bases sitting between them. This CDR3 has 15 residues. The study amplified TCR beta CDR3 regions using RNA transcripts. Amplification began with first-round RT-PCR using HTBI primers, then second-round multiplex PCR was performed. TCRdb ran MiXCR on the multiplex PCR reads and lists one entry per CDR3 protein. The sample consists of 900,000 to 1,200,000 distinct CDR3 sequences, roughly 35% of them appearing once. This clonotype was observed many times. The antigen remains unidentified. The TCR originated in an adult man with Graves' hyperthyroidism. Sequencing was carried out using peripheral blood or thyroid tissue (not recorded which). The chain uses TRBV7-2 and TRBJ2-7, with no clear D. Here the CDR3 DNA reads TGTGCCAGCACCAAAGGGATCCAGCCAACCTACGAGCAGTACTTC. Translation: CASTKGIQPTYEQYF.